The clone carrying this TCR beta chain showed up many times. Its antigen is not known. The definition of stable Graves' hyperthyroidism was no ophthalmopathy progression within 18 months. Patients showing uncontrolled infection, other autoimmune disease, pregnancy or lactation were ineligible. This record comes from a study of T cells in Graves' hyperthyroidism and ophthalmopathy. Study-level results: Most thyroid-expanded clonotypes above 0.001 were also found in blood.

RNA transcripts gave rise to amplified TCR beta CDR3 regions. HTBI primers were used for first-round RT-PCR of the TCR CDR3. TCRdb re-derived calls from the multiplex PCR reads in MiXCR, one entry per CDR3 protein. Of some 440,000 distinct CDR3 sequences listed, 15% to 18% are singletons. The clonotype was recovered from a woman under 30 with Graves' hyperthyroidism. Sequenced input: blood.

CDR3 in DNA: TGTGCCAGCAGTTCCCCGGACAGGGGGCTCGGTCAGCCCCAGCATTTT. It is translated as CASSSPDRGLGQPQHF. The chain links TRBV28 to TRBJ1-5; 11 nucleotides match TRBD1. CDR1 MDHEN and CDR2 SYDVKM come from the germline V gene. V shed 4 bases, J shed 6 bases, and the junction held 8 bases outside the gene matches. The CDR3 contains 16 residues.